What follows are 4 T cell receptor beta chains derived from one specimen sequenced in a study of blood T cell repertoires in COVID-19. Here immunoSEQ multiplex PCR was the method, and the copy in TCRdb shows in-frame clones only, minus some. There are a few hundred thousand clones in the sample; 85% to 90% occur only once, and 2.1% lies in the top ten. Sequenced: peripheral blood. Every receptor here comes from a woman aged 55 to 70 with COVID-19, enrolled during active disease.

This clone has a single count. The chain combines TRBV5-5 with TRBJ1-5; no clear D. This CDR3 spans 13 amino acids. In germline, CDR1 is SGHKS, CDR2 YYEKEE (reference sequence). Trimming shortened V by 4 bases and J by 4 bases, and 9 bases separated the two germline ends. This CDR3 is CASSRGPNQPQHF. As DNA, the CDR3 is TGTGCCAGCAGCAGAGGGCCAAATCAGCCCCAGCATTTT.

The rearrangement links TRBV18 to TRBJ1-2, with D possibly matching TRBD1 (6 bases). The CDR3 contains 18 residues. Trimming removed 6 bases at V and 4 bases at J, with 27 bases between. In germline, CDR1 is KGHSH, CDR2 LQKENI. The CDR3 loop reads CASSRPNRGTIESYGYTF. The CDR3 DNA reads as TGTGCCAGCTCCCGACCGAATAGGGGGACCATCGAAAGCTATGGCTACACCTTC.

The chain joins TRBV7-2 to TRBJ2-2; D uncertain. CDR1 is SGHTA and CDR2 is FQGNSA in the germline V gene. The CDR3 runs to 13 residues. Trimming removed 5 bases at V and 3 bases at J, with 7 bases between. The CDR3 DNA reads as TGTGCCAGCAGCAGCACCGACACCGGGGAGCTGTTTTTT. Translation gives CASSSTDTGELFF.

This chain uses TRBV5-1 with TRBJ1-1, with D maybe TRBD1 (5 bases). The germline CDR1 and CDR2 sequences are SGHRS and YFSETQ. There are 15 residues in the CDR3. Trimming cost V 3 bases and J 3 bases, with 15 bases left between them. CDR3 loop: CASSSILTGDTEAFF. CDR3 nucleotides: TGCGCCAGCAGCTCTATCCTAACAGGAGACACTGAAGCTTTCTTT.